Listed here is a single T cell receptor (beta chain). Its antigen is unknown. Under the authors' procedure: Sequence data from immunoSEQ were junction-only and lacked quality scores; consequently, filtering differed. Only in-frame clones appear in the TCRdb table, and some are missing; sequencing was by immunoSEQ multiplex PCR. V and J calls plus clone size are reproduced from that table; the DNA served to infer D and trimming. The sample includes about 550,000 clones, roughly 96% of them seen just once. This CDR3 is 15 amino acids long. Trimming shortened V by 4 bases and J by 0 bases, and 10 bases separated the two germline ends. Germline CDR1 MRHNA, CDR2 SNTAGT. In the naive CD8 group, cells lacked CD45RO and were positively selected for CCR7, so terminally differentiated effector memory CD45RA+ cells were left out. This sample was included in a study of shared clonotypes between healthy human individuals.

Findings and caveats of the study: A handful of donors held about 4.6% of naive CD4 clonotypes in common.

The sequenced material came from naive CD8+ T cells sorted from blood. This chain links TRBV6-4 with TRBJ1-3; TRBD1 might be the D (5 bases). The TCR sequence derives from a woman aged 25-40 years in good health. In DNA form, the CDR3 reads TGTGCCAGCAGTGCTGGGACCCTCTCTGGAAACACCATATATTTT. This codes for CASSAGTLSGNTIYF.